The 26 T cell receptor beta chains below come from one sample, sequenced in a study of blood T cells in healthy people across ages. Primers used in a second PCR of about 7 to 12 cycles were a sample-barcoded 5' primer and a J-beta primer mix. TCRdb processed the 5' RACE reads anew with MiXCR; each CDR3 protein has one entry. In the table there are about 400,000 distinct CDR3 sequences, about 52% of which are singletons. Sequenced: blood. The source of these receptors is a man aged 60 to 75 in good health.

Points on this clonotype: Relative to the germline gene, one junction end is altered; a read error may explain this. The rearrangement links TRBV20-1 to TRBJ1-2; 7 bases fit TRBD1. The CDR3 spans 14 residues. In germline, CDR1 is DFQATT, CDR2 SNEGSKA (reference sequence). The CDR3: CSVRDRPGGYGYTF. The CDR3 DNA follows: TGCAGTGTTAGAGATCGCCCAGGGGGCTATGGCTACACCTTC.

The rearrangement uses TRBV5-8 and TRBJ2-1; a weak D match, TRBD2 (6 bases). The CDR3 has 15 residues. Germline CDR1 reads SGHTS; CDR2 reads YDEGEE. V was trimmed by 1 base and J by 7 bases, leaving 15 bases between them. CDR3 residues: CASSLRGSRYNEQFF. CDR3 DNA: TGTGCCAGCAGCTTGCGGGGGAGCCGATATAATGAGCAGTTCTTC.

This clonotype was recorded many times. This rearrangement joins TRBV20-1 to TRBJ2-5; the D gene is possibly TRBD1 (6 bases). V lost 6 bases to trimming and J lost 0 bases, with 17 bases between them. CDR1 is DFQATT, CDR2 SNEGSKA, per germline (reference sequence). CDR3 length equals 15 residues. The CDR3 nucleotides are TGCAGTGCCCAGATCCCCAGGGGCGACCAAGAGACCCAGTACTTC. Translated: CSAQIPRGDQETQYF.

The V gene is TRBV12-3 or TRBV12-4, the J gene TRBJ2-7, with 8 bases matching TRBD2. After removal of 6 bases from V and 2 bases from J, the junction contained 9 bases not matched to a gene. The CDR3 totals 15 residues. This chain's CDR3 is CASSPGIAGPYEQYF. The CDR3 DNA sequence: TGTGCCAGCAGCCCGGGCATAGCGGGGCCCTACGAGCAGTACTTC.

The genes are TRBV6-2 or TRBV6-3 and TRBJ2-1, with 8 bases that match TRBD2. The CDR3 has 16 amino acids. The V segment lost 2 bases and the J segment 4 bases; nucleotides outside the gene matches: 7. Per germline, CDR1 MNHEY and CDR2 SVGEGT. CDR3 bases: TGTGCCAGCAGTTACCGTACTAGCGGTACATACAATGAGCAGTTCTTC. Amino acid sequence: CASSYRTSGTYNEQFF.

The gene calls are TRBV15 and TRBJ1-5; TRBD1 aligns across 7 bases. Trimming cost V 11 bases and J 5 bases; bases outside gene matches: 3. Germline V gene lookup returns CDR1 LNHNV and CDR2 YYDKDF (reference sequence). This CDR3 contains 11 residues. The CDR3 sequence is CASGTDQPQHF. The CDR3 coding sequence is TGTGCCTCCGGGACAGATCAGCCCCAGCATTTT.

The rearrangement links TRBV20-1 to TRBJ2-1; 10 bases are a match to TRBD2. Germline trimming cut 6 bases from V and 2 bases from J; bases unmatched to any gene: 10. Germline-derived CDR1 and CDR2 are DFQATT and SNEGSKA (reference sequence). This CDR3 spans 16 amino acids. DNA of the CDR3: TGCAGTGCGATACCCCGGACTAGCGGTACCTACAATGAGCAGTTCTTC. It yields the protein CSAIPRTSGTYNEQFF.

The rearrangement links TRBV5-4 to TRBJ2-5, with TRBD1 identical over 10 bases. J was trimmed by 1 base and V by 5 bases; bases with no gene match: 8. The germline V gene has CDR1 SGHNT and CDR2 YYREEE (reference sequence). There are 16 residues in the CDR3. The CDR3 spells CASRSDRDRGQETQYF. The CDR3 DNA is TGTGCCAGCAGGTCCGACCGGGACAGGGGCCAAGAGACCCAGTACTTC.

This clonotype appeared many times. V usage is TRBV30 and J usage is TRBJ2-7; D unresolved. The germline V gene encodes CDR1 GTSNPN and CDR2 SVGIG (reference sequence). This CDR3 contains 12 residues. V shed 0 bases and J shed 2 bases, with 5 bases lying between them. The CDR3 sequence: CAWSVSTYEQYF. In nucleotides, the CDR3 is TGTGCCTGGAGTGTAAGCACCTACGAGCAGTACTTC.

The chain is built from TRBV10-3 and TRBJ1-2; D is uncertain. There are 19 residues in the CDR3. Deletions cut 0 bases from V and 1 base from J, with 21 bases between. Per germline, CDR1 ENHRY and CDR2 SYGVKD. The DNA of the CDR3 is TGTGCCATCAGTGAGTCTGAGGGCCCAGCCGAATCCCATAACTATGGCTACACCTTC. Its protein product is CAISESEGPAESHNYGYTF.

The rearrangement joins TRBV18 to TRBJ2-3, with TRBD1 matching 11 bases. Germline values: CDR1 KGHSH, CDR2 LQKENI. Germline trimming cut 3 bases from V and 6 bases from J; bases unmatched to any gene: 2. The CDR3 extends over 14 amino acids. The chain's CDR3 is CASSPGQGADTQYF. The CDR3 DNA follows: TGTGCCAGCTCACCCGGACAGGGGGCTGATACGCAGTATTTT.

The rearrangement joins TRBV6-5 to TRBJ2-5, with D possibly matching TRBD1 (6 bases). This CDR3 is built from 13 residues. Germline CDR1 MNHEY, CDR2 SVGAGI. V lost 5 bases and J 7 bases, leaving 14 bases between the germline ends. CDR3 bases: TGTGCCAGCAGTGAAAACCGAGGGGGGACCCAGTACTTC. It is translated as CASSENRGGTQYF.

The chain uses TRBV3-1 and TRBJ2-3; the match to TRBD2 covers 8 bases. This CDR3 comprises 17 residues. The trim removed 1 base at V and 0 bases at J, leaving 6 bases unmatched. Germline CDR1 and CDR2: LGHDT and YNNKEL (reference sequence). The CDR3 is CASSQGIAGLSTDTQYF. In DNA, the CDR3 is TGTGCCAGCAGCCAAGGGATAGCGGGGTTAAGCACAGATACGCAGTATTTT.

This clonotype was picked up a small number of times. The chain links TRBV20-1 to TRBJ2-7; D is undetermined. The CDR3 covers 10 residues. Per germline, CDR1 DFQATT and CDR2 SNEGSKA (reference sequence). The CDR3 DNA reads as TGCAGGCCAAAAGCCTACGAGCAGTACTTC. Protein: CRPKAYEQYF.

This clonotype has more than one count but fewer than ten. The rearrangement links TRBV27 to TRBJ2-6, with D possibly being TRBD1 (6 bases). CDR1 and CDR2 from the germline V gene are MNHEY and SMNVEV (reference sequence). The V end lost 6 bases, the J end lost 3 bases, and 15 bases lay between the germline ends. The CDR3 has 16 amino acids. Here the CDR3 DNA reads TGTGCCAGCAGAACCGGGACAAACCTTGGGGCCAACGTCCTGACTTTC. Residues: CASRTGTNLGANVLTF.

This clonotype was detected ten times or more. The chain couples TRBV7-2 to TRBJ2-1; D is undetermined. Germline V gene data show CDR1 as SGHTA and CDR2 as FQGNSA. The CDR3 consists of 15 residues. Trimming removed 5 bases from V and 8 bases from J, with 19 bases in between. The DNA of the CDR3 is TGTGCCAGCAGCAAACCGGGTGGGGTGACCGATGAGCAGTTCTTC. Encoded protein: CASSKPGGVTDEQFF.

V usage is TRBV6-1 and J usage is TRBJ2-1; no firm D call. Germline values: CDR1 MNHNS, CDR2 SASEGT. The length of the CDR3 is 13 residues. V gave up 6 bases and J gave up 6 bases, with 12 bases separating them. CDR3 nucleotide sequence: TGTGCCAGCAGCCGGACCTGGGTCAATGAGCAGTTCTTC. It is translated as CASSRTWVNEQFF.

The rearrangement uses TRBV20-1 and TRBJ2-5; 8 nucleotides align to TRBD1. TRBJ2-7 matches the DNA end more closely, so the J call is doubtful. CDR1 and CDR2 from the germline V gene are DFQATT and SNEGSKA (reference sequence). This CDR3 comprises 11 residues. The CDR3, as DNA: TGCAGTGCTCCACAGGGGGTCGAGCAGTACTTC. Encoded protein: CSAPQGVEQYF.

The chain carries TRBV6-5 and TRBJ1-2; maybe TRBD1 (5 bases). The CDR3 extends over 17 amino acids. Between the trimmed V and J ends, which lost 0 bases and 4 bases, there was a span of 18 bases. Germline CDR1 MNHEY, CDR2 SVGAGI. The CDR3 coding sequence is TGTGCCAGCAGTTACTCGGACCCGGGACTATCCCCCTATGGCTACACCTTC. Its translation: CASSYSDPGLSPYGYTF.

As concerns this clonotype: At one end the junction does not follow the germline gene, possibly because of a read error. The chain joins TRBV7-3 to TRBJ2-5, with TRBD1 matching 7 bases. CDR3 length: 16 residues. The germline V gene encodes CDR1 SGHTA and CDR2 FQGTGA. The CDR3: CAGSLGGRGNQETQYF. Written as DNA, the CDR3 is TGTGCCGGCAGCTTAGGAGGCAGGGGGAACCAAGAGACCCAGTACTTC.

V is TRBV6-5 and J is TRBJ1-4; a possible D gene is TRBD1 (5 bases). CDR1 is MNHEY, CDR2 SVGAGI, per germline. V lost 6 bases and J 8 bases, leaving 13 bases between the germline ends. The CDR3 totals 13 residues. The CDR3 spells CASSPRRGEKLFF. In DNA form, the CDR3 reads TGTGCCAGCAGCCCCCGGCGGGGGGAAAAACTGTTTTTT.

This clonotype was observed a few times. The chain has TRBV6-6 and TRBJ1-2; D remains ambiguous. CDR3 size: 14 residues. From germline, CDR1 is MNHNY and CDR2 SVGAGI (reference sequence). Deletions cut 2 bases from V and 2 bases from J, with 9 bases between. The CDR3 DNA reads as TGTGCCAGCAGTTACGTTCCCCTAAACTATGGCTACACCTTC. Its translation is CASSYVPLNYGYTF.

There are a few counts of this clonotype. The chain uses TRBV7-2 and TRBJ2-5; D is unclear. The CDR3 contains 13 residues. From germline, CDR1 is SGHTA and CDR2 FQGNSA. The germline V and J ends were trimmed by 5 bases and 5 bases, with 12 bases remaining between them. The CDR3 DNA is TGTGCCAGCAGCCAAGGGTACTCGGAGACCCAGTACTTC. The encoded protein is CASSQGYSETQYF.

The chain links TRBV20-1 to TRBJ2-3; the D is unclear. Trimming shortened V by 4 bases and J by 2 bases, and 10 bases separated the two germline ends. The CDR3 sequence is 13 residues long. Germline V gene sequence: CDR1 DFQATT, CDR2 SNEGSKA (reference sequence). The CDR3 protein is CSAIFRNTDTQYF. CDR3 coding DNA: TGCAGTGCTATTTTTAGGAACACAGATACGCAGTATTTT.

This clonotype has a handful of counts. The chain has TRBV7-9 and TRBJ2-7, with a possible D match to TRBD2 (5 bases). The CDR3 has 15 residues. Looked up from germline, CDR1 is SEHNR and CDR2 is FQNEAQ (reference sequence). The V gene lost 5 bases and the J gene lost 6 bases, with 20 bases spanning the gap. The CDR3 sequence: CASSPGERLSGEQYF. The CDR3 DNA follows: TGTGCCAGCAGCCCCGGGGAAAGGCTCTCGGGCGAGCAGTACTTC.

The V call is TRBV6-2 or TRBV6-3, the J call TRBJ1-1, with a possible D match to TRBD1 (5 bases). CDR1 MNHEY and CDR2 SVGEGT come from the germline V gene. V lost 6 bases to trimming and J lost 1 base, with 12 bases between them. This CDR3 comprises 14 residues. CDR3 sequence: CASSPGRPNTEAFF. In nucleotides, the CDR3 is TGTGCCAGCAGCCCAGGGCGCCCGAACACTGAAGCTTTCTTT.